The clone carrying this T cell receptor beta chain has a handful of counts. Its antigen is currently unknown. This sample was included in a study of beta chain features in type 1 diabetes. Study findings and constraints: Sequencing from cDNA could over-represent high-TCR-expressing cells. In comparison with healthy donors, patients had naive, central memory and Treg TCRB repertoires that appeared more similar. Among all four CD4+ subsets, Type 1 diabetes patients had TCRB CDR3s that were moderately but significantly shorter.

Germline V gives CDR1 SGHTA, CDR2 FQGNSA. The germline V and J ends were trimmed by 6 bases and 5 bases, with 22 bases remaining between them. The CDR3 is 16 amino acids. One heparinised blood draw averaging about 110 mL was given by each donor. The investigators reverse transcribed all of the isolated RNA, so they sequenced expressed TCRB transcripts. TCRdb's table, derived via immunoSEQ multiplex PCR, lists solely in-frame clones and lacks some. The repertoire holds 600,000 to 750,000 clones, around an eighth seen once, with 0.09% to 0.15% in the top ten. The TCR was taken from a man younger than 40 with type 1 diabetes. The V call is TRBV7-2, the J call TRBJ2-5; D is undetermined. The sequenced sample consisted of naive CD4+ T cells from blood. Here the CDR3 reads CASSHPQIPYPETQYF. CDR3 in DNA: TGTGCCAGCAGTCATCCCCAAATCCCTTACCCGGAGACCCAGTACTTC.